The entry that follows covers one TCR beta chain sequence. This clonotype was found many times. No cognate antigen has been identified for it. Nothing much larger sits one base from this clone, and base qualities are not available. TCRdb lists the instrument as Illumina HiSeq 2500. Quantitative 5'-RACE with molecular barcodes was used to prepare TCR beta libraries. The original methods were these. Disease-linked TCR variants were identified with a new computational method built on a probabilistic model of VDJ rearrangement. Clones were called with MiXCR by TCRdb after fastp trimmed the public reads at Q25, and only in-frame beta chains were retained. Each entry is one CDR3 protein sequence, shown with its most common DNA and genes. TCRdb, not the authors, supplied the V and J calls. In this sample the table shows 500,000 to 650,000 distinct CDR3 sequences, about 5.7% of which occur a single time. The ten most abundant clones make up approximately 4% of the sample.

This record belongs to a study of CD8 T cells in ankylosing spondylitis (dated by TCRdb to 2016 to 2017). Background on the whole study: T cell receptor beta repertoires were profiled in healthy donors and ankylosing spondylitis patients so that disease-linked TCR variants could be found. In total, the full study cohort was made up of some 100 healthy donors and 25 to 30 ankylosing spondylitis patients. Samples of peripheral blood were taken, and for ankylosing spondylitis patients, synovial fluid was collected as well. Broad study findings and their caveats: The disease-linked clones had a CD8+ phenotype and were found at relatively low frequencies in peripheral blood. Significant enrichment of the disease-linked clones was reported in matched synovial fluid samples from ankylosing spondylitis patients. Some motif variants had previously been reported in the synovial fluid and blood of reactive arthritis patients, which suggests shared mechanisms of disease initiation. Blood from ankylosing spondylitis patients appeared to be characterized by a TCR beta motif made up of about 8 highly homologous amino acid variants.

Including the terminal cysteine and phenylalanine, the CDR3 comprises 15 residues. Only the CDR3 DNA is retained, 45 bases long and in frame from the first base. V has 2 bases trimmed and J has 3 bases trimmed; junction bases matching no gene number 6. CDR1 and CDR2, per the germline V gene, are SGHTA and FQGNSA. Sequencing used blood, either unsorted or a sorted T cell fraction (not recorded which). The sequence derives from a male donor with ankylosing spondylitis. This receptor chain uses TRBV7-2 and TRBJ1-1, with 7 junctional bases fitting TRBD1. The CDR3 amino acid sequence is: CASSLYPTGYTEAFF. The nucleotide sequence is given as TGTGCCAGCAGCTTATACCCGACAGGGTACACTGAAGCTTTCTTT.